What follows are 5 T cell receptor beta chains derived from one specimen sequenced in a study of cytomegalovirus exposure and HLA in healthy donors. Data came from immunoSEQ multiplex PCR; TCRdb stores just in-frame clones and leaves some out. The sample lists some 150,000 clones, approximately 89% occurring once. Sequenced: PBMCs. The source is a man aged 18-30 years in good health and CMV-seropositive.

This rearrangement joins TRBV30 to TRBJ2-2; D may be TRBD2 (6 bases). The V gene's germline CDR1 is GTSNPN and CDR2 SVGIG (reference sequence). Trimming shortened V by 0 bases and J by 3 bases, and 11 bases separated the two germline ends. The CDR3 has 15 amino acids. The CDR3 DNA follows: TGTGCCTGGAGTGTAAAAGCGGGCTACACCGGGGAGCTGTTTTTT. Its translation: CAWSVKAGYTGELFF.

The CDR3 is CASSDGQGRVAFF. The CDR3 DNA reads as TGTGCCAGCAGTGACGGACAGGGACGGGTAGCTTTCTTT. The V gene is TRBV6-4, the J gene TRBJ1-1; 8 bases are shared with TRBD1. The V and J ends lost 2 bases and 10 bases, in that order; junction bases with no gene match: 6. CDR1 and CDR2 (germline): MRHNA, SNTAGT. The CDR3 contains 13 residues.

The sample holds a few counts of this clone. This sequence joins TRBV15 and TRBJ1-2, with 7 positions matching TRBD1. The CDR3 extends over 13 amino acids. Trimming cost V 0 bases and J 7 bases; bases outside gene matches: 2. Germline V gene lookup returns CDR1 LNHNV and CDR2 YYDKDF (reference sequence). The CDR3 coding sequence is TGTGCCACCAGCAGAGAGGCAGGGGGTGGCTACACCTTC. Protein sequence: CATSREAGGGYTF.

This chain connects TRBV19 to TRBJ1-2; perhaps TRBD1 as D (5 bases). Trimming pared 3 bases from V and 4 bases from J, leaving 9 bases between. Germline V CDR1 and CDR2: LNHDA, SQIVND (reference sequence). The CDR3 spans 13 residues. The CDR3 DNA sequence: TGTGCCAGTAGTATGGTACAGGCCTATGGCTACACCTTC. It specifies CASSMVQAYGYTF.

The CDR3 nucleotides read TGTGCCAGCAGTTACGTGGAGTACGAGCAGTACTTC. It yields the protein CASSYVEYEQYF. The chain carries TRBV6-5 and TRBJ2-7; no firm D call. Per germline, CDR1 MNHEY and CDR2 SVGAGI. The V end lost 2 bases, the J end lost 4 bases, and 6 bases lay between the germline ends. The CDR3 covers 12 residues.